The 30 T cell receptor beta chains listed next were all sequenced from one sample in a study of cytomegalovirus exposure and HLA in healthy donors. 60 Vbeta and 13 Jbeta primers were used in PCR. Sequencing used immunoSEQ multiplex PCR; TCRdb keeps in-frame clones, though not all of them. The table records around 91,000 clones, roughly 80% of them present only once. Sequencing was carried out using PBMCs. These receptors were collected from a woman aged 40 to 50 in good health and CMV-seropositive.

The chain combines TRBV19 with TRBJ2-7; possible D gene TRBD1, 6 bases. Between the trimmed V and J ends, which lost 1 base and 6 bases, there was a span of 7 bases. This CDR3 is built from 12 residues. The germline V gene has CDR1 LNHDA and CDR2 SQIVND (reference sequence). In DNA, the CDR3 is TGTGCCAGTAGTATAGGACAGGCCGAGCAGTACTTC. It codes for CASSIGQAEQYF.

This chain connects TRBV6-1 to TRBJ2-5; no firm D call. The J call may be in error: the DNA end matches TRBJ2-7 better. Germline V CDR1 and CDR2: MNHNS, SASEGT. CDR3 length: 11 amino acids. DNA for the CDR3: TGTGCCAGCAGTGGATCCTACGAGCAGTACTTC. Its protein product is CASSGSYEQYF.

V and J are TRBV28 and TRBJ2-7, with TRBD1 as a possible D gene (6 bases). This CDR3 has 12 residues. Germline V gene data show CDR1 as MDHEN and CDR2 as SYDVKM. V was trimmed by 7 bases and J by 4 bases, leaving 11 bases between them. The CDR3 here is CASNYRAYEQYF. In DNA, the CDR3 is TGTGCCAGCAATTACAGGGCTTACGAGCAGTACTTC.

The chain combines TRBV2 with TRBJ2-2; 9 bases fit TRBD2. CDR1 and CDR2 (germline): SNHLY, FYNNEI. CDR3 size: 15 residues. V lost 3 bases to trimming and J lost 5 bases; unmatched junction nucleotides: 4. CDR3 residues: CASSDRLAGTGELFF. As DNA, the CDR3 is TGTGCCAGCAGTGATAGGCTAGCGGGAACCGGGGAGCTGTTTTTT.

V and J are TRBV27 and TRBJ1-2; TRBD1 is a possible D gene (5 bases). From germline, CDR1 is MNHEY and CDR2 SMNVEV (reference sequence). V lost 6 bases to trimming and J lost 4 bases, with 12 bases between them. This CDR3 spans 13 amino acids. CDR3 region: CASSPQGPYGYTF. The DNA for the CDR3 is TGTGCCAGCAGCCCTCAGGGTCCCTATGGCTACACCTTC.

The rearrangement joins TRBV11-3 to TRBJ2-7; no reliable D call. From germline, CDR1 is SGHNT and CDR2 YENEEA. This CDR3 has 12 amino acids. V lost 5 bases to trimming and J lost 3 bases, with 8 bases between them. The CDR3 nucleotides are TGTGCCAGCAGCCCACCGAGCTACGAGCAGTACTTC. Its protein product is CASSPPSYEQYF.

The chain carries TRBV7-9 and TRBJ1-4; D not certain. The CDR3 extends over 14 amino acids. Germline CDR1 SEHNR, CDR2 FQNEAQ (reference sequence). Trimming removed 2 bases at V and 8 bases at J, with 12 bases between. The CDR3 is CASSLSGPSEKLFF. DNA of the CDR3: TGTGCCAGCAGCTTAAGCGGACCCTCAGAAAAACTGTTTTTT. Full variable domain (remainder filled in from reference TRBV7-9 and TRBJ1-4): DTGVSQNPRHKITKRGQNVTFRCDPISEHNRLYWYRQTLGQGPEFLTYFQNEAQLEKSRLLSDRFSAERPKGSFSTLEIQRTEQGDSAMYLCASSLSGPSEKLFFGSGTQLSVL.

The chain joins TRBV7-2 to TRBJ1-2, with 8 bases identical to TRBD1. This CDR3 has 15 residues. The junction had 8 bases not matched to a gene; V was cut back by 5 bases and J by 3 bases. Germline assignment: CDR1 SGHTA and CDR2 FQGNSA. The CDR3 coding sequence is TGTGCCAGCAGCCCCCGGACAGGGCGGGACTATGGCTACACCTTC. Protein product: CASSPRTGRDYGYTF.

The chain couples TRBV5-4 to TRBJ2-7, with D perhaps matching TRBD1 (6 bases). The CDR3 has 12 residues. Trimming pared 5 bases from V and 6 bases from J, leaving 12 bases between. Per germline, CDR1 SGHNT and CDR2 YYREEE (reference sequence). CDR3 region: CASSQGHSEQYF. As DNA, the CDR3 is TGTGCCAGCAGTCAGGGACACTCCGAGCAGTACTTC. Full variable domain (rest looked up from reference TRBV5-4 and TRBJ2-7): ETGVTQSPTHLIKTRGQQVTLRCSSQSGHNTVSWYQQALGQGPQFIFQYYREEENGRGNFPPRFSGLQFPNYSSELNVNALELDDSALYLCASSQGHSEQYFGPGTRLTVT.

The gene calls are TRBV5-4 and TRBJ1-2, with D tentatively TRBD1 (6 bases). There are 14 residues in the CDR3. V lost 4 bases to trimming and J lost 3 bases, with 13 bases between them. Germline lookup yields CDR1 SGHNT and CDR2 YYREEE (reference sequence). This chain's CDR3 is CASSGKWTDYGYTF. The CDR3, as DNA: TGTGCCAGCAGCGGAAAGTGGACAGACTATGGCTACACCTTC.

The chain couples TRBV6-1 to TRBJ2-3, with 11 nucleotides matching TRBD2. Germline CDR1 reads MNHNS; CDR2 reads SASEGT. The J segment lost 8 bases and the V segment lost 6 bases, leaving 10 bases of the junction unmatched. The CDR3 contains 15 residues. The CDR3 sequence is CASRTLPGTSGTQYF. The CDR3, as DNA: TGTGCCAGCAGGACCCTGCCGGGGACTAGCGGTACGCAGTATTTT.

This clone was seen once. Here the CDR3 DNA reads TGTGCCAGCACGAGAAGCTCTGGAAACACCATATATTTT. It codes for CASTRSSGNTIYF. This rearrangement joins TRBV9 to TRBJ1-3; no firm D call. The CDR3 sequence is 13 residues long. Trimming pared 6 bases from V and 0 bases from J, leaving 7 bases between. The V gene's germline CDR1 is SGDLS and CDR2 YYNGEE.

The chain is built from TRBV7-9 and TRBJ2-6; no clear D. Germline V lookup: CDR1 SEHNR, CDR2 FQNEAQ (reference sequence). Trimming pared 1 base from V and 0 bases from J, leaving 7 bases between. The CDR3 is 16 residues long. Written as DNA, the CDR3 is TGTGCCAGCAGCTTAGTAGACTTCTCTGGGGCCAACGTCCTGACTTTC. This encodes CASSLVDFSGANVLTF.

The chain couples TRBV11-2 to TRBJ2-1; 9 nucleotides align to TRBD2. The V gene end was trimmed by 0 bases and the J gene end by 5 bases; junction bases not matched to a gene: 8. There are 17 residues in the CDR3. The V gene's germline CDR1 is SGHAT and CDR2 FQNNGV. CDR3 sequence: CASSLEGSGSTHNEQFF. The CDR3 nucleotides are TGTGCCAGCAGCTTAGAAGGTAGCGGGAGCACCCACAATGAGCAGTTCTTC.

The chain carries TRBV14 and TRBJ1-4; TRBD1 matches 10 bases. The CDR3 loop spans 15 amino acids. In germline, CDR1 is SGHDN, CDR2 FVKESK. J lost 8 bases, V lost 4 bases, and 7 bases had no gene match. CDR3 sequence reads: CASSPRGQGREKLFF. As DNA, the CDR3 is TGTGCCAGCAGCCCTCGGGGACAGGGGCGGGAAAAACTGTTTTTT.

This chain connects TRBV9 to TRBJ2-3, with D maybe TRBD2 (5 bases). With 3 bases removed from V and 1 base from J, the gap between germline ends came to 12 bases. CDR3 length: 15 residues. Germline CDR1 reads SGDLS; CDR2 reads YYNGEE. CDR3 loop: CASSAPLGGTDTQYF. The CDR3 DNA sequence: TGTGCCAGCAGCGCCCCACTAGGAGGCACAGATACGCAGTATTTT.

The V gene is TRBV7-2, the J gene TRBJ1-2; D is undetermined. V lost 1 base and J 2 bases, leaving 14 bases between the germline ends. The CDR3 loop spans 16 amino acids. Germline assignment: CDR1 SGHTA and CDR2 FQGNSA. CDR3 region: CASSLGGLGVNYGYTF. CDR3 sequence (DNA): TGTGCCAGCAGCTTAGGAGGTCTCGGGGTGAACTATGGCTACACCTTC.

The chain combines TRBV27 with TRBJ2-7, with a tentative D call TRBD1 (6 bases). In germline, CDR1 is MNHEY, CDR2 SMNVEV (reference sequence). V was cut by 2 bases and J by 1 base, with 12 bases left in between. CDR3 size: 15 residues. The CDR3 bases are TGTGCCAGCAGTTTAAGTGTCAGGGGTTCCTACGAGCAGTACTTC. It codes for CASSLSVRGSYEQYF.

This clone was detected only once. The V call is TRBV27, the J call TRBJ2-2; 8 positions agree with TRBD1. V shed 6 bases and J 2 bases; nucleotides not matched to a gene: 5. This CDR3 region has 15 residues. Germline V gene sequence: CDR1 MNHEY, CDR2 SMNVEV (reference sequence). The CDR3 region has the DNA TGTGCCAGCAGGACCGGGACAGGCAACACCGGGGAGCTGTTTTTT. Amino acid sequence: CASRTGTGNTGELFF.

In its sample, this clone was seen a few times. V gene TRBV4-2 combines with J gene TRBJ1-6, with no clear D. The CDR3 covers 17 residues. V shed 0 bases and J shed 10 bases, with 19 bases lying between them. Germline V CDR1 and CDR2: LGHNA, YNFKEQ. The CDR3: CASSQDLGSEGGSPLHF. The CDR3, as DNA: TGTGCCAGCAGCCAAGATCTTGGCTCAGAGGGTGGGTCACCCCTCCACTTT.

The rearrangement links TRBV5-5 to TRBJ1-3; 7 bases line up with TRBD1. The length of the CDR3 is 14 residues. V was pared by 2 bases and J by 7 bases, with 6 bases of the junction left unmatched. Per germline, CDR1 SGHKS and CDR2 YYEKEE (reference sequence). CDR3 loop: CASSFGTGANTIYF. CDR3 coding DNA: TGTGCCAGCAGCTTCGGTACAGGGGCGAACACCATATATTTT.

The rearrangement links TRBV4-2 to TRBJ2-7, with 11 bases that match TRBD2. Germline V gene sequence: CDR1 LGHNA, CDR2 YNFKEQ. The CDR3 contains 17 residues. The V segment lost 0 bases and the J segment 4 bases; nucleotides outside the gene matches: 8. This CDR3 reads CASSQDRLGTSGYEQYF. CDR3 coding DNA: TGTGCCAGCAGCCAAGATCGATTGGGGACTAGCGGATACGAGCAGTACTTC.

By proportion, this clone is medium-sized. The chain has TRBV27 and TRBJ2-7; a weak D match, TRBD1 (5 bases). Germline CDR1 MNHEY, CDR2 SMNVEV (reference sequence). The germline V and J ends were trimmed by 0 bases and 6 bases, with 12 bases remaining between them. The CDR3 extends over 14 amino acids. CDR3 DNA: TGTGCCAGCAGTTTATCGGTGCAGGGCGGCGAGCAGTACTTC. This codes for CASSLSVQGGEQYF.

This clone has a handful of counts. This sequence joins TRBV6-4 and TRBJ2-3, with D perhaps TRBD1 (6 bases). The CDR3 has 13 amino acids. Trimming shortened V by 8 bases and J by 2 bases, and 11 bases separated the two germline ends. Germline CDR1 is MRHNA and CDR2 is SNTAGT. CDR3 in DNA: TGTGCCAGCGGTGGACAGAACACAGATACGCAGTATTTT. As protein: CASGGQNTDTQYF.

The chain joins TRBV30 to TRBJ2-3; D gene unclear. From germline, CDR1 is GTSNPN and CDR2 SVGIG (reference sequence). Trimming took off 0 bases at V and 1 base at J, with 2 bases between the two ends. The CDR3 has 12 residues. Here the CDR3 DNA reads TGTGCCTGGAGTGTCGGCACAGATACGCAGTATTTT. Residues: CAWSVGTDTQYF. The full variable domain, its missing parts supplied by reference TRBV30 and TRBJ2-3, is SQTIHQWPATLVQPVGSPLSLECTVEGTSNPNLYWYRQAAGRGLQLLFYSVGIGQISSEVPQNLSASRPQDRQFILSSKKLLLSDSGFYLCAWSVGTDTQYFGPGTRLTVL.

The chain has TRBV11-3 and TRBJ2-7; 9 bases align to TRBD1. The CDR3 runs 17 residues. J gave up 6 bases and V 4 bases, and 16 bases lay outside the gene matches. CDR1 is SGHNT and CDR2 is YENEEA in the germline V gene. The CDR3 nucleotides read TGTGCCAGCAGCTCTCCGGGACAGGGCGAACCTCCAGGCGAGCAGTACTTC. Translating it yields CASSSPGQGEPPGEQYF.

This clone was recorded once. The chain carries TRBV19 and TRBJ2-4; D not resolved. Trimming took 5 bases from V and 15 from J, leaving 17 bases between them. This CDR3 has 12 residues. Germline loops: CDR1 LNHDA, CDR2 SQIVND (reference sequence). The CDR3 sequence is CASSSDQDKPYF. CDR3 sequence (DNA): TGTGCCAGTAGTTCAGACCAAGACAAACCGTACTTC.

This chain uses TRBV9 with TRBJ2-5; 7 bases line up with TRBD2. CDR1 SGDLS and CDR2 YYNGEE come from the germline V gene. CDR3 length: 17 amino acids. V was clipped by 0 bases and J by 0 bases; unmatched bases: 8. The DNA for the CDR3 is TGTGCCAGCAGCGTAGGGGGGGGGTTGTCGTACCAAGAGACCCAGTACTTC. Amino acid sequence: CASSVGGGLSYQETQYF.

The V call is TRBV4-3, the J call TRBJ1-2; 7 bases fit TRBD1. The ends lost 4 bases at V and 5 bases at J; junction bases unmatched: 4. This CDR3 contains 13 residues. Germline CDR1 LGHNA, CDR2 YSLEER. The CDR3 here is CASSRGQLYGYTF. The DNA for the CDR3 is TGCGCCAGCAGCCGGGGACAGTTGTATGGCTACACCTTC.

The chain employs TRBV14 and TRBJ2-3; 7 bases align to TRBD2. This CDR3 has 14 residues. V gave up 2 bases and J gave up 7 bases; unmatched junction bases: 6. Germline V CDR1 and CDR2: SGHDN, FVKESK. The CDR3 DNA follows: TGTGCCAGCAGCCAAACTAGCGAGGGCTATACGCAGTATTTT. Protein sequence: CASSQTSEGYTQYF.